The rows below give T cell receptor beta chains drawn from one sample of a study of blood T cell repertoires in COVID-19. Profiled with immunoSEQ multiplex PCR; TCRdb holds only in-frame clones, not every one. The sample yields 400,000 to 550,000 clones, around nine tenths seen once. Sequencing was carried out using PBMCs or T cells enriched from blood (not recorded which). The receptor source for this set is a woman in her late teens or twenties with acute COVID-19. Each CDR3 is given without its conserved first and last residue.

V gene	J gene	CDR3 protein
TRBV5-1	TRBJ1-4	ASSLLETGFEKLF
TRBV11-2	TRBJ1-2	ASSFVRGNYGYT
TRBV25-1	TRBJ2-1	ASSGRSFGEQF
TRBV24-1	TRBJ1-2	ATSDRTGFGGYT
TRBV23-1	TRBJ1-2	ASSQSTARVVYGYT
TRBV28	TRBJ1-6	ATNPGTDNSPLH
TRBV4-3	TRBJ1-4	ASSPSRLPGEKLF
TRBV29-1	TRBJ2-1	SVERAGGLLTYNEQF
TRBV6-1	TRBJ2-7	ASSERDRGGYEQY
TRBV27	TRBJ1-2	ASSLSWAGGIYGYT
TRBV12-3/TRBV12-4	TRBJ2-7	ASSLGQLYEQY
TRBV4-2	TRBJ1-1	ASSQEGEGTEAF
TRBV6-6	TRBJ2-2	ASSPPDRVWREGRYTGELF
TRBV9	TRBJ2-5	ASSVDTVQETQY
TRBV4-1	TRBJ2-2	ASSQALQGPNTGELF
TRBV9	TRBJ2-2	ASSLTAGANTGELF
TRBV7-8	TRBJ2-7	ASRHTGSYEQY
TRBV5-5	TRBJ1-6	ASSLDGRDRTPPLH
TRBV6-5	TRBJ1-2	ASSYAGQGNYGYT
TRBV7-2	TRBJ2-3	ASSFGASGRDTQY
TRBV7-9	TRBJ2-7	ASSRAGTRAYEQY
TRBV2	TRBJ1-4	ASSARGGPTNEKLF
TRBV6-5	TRBJ2-1	AIKSTSVRVDEQF
TRBV7-2	TRBJ2-7	ASSSGQGLMHEQY
TRBV6-6	TRBJ2-3	ASVGDTDTQY
TRBV27	TRBJ2-3	ASSYTGVDTQY
TRBV27	TRBJ1-2	ASRPLGGQNYGYT
TRBV24-1	TRBJ1-2	ATSDPQRGREGYT
TRBV7-9	TRBJ2-2	ASSVTSGRAPGELF